The clone carrying this T cell receptor beta chain appeared many times. V shed 4 bases and J 0 bases; nucleotides not matched to a gene: 6. This CDR3 is built from 16 residues. Germline V gene data show CDR1 as DFQATT and CDR2 as SNEGSKA (reference sequence). Primers used for first-strand cDNA, a TRAV- and TRBV-specific set, covered both alpha and beta chains. PCR amplification of the TCRs was performed with Phusion for 20 to 25 PCR cycles, and it relied on a constant-region primer together with a V-primer adapter. TCRdb fed the reads into MiXCR, producing one record per CDR3 protein. The sample yields around 100,000 distinct CDR3 sequences, roughly 20% seen once. Time point noted: after trial treatment. Treatment given: LDRT plus nivolumab, ipilimumab, low-dose cyclophosphamide and aspirin (RACIN trial). The source of the sample is a study of low-dose radiotherapy and immunotherapy resistance in tumors. Across the study: Cohort 1 was treated with 0.5 Gy per fraction at 2-week intervals, amounting to 6.5 Gy overall. Cohort 2 was treated with 1 Gy per fraction every two weeks, amounting to 13 Gy across 26 weeks. Every six weeks patients received intravenous ipilimumab 1 mg/kg, and every two weeks they received intravenous nivolumab 240 mg.

The rearrangement uses TRBV20-1 and TRBJ2-1, with 10 bases lining up with TRBD1. This TCR was recovered from a male donor with prostate cancer. The material was PBMCs, obtained after low-dose radiotherapy plus immunotherapy. The CDR3 coding sequence is TGCAGTGCTACATGGACAGGGGGGACCTCCTACAATGAGCAGTTCTTC. The encoded protein is CSATWTGGTSYNEQFF.